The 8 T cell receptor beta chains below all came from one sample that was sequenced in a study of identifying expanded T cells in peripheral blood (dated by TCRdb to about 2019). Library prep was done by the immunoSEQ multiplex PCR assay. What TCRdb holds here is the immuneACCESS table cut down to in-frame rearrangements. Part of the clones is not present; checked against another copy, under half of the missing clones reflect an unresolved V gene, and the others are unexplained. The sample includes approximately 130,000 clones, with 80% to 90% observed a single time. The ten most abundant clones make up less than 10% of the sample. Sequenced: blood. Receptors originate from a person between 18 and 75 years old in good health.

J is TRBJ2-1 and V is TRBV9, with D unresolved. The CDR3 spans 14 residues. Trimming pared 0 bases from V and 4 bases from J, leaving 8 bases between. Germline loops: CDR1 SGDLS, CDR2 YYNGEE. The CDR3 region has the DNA TGTGCCAGCAGCGTAGAGGGCAGGTACAATGAGCAGTTCTTC. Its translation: CASSVEGRYNEQFF.

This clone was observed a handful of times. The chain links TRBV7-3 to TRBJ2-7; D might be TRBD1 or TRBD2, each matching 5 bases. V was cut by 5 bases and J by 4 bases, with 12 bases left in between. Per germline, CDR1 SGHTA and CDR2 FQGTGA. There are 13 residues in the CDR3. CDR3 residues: CASSPTGQYEQYF. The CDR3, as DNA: TGTGCCAGCAGCCCGACGGGGCAGTACGAGCAGTACTTC.

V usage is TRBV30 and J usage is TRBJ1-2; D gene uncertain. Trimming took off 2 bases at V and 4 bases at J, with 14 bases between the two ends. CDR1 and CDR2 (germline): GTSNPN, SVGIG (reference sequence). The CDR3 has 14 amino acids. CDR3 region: CAWSNWEGGYGYTF. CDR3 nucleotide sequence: TGTGCCTGGAGTAACTGGGAGGGCGGCTATGGCTACACCTTC.

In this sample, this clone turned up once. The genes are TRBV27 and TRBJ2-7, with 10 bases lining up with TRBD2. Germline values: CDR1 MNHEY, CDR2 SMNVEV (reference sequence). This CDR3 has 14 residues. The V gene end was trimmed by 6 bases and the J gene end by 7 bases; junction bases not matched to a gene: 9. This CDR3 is CASRGAGGLWEQYF. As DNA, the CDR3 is TGTGCCAGCAGGGGAGCGGGAGGGCTATGGGAGCAGTACTTC.

CDR3 region: CASNTQGAGANVLTF. The CDR3 nucleotides read TGTGCCAGCAACACGCAGGGGGCTGGGGCCAACGTCCTGACTTTC. This chain links TRBV28 with TRBJ2-6, with TRBD1 matching over 7 bases. With V trimmed by 7 bases and J by 2 bases, 5 bases remained unmatched. The CDR3 extends over 15 amino acids. Per germline, CDR1 MDHEN and CDR2 SYDVKM.

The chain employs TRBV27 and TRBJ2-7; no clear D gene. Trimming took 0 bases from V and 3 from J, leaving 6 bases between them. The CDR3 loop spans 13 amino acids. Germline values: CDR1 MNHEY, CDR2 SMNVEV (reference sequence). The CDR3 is CASSLSPVYEQYF. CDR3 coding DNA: TGTGCCAGCAGTTTATCGCCCGTCTACGAGCAGTACTTC.

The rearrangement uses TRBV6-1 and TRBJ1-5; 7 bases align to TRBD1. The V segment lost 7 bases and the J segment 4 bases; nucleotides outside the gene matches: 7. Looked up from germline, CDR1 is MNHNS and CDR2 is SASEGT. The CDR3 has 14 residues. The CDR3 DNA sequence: TGTGCCAGCAACACTATGACAGGGAATCAGCCCCAGCATTTT. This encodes CASNTMTGNQPQHF.

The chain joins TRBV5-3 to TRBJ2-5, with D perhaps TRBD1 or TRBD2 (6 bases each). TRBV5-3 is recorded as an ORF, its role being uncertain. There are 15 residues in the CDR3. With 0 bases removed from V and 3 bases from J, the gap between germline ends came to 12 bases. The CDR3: CARSLARGREETQYF. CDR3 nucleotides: TGTGCCAGAAGCTTGGCCCGGGGGCGGGAAGAGACCCAGTACTTC.